The clone carrying this T cell receptor beta chain came up once. What it binds is not known. The sample originates from a study of memory CD4+ T cells and cytomegalovirus serostatus. Single viable CD3+CD4+CD8-CD45RO+ cells were sorted as the memory CD4+ T cells. After thawing, CD4+ T cells were positively selected. As processed by the authors: After removing out-of-frame reads, around 2 million distinct TCRbeta sequences remained. Libraries were prepared by immunoSEQ multiplex PCR; TCRdb keeps only in-frame clonotypes and omits some of them. That table furnishes V, J and clone size, whereas the DNA furnished D and trimming. The sample contains more than 45,000 clones, roughly three quarters of which appear only once. Study observations and caveats: About two fifths of the roughly 150 known CMV-associated TCRbeta sequences appeared in CD4+ memory.

The specimen was memory CD4+ T cells from blood. This sequence originates from an adult in good health and CMV-seronegative.

The CDR3 bases are TGTGCCACGGTATCCGACAGGGGAACTGAAGCTTTCTTT. As protein: CATVSDRGTEAFF. The chain employs TRBV6-5 and TRBJ1-1, with 8 bases lining up with TRBD1. Germline V CDR1 and CDR2: MNHEY, SVGAGI. V lost 10 bases and J lost 5; bases outside the gene matches: 9. The CDR3 has 13 residues.